The 29 T cell receptor beta chains reported below all come from one sample, sequenced in a study of immune characterization of retroperitoneal liposarcoma (dated by TCRdb to 2018 to 2020). The library was produced with PCR. The instrument given in TCRdb is NextSeq 500. TCRdb reworked the public reads: Q25 trimming with fastp, MiXCR clone assembly, productive beta chains retained. When rows share a CDR3 protein, they turn into one entry using the most common DNA and genes. Recorded for this sample are roughly 9,800 distinct CDR3 sequences; 20% to 30% of them occurred a single time. Under 25% of the sample lies in the top ten. What was sequenced was blood. These receptors all stem from a male donor with retroperitoneal liposarcoma.

This clonotype turned up a few times. V is TRBV4-1 and J is TRBJ1-5, with D unclear. This CDR3 is built from 15 residues. Germline V CDR1 and CDR2: MGHRA, YSYEKL. The V end lost 4 bases, the J end lost 0 bases, and 10 bases lay between the germline ends. The CDR3 DNA reads TGCGCCAGCAGCCGCCAATTCAATAGCAATCAGCCCCAGCATTTT. As protein: CASSRQFNSNQPQHF.

The chain joins TRBV6-6 to TRBJ1-4, with 9 bases aligning to TRBD1. Germline CDR1 and CDR2: MNHNY and SVGAGI (reference sequence). V dropped 3 bases and J dropped 8; count of bases not matched to a gene: 10. CDR3 length: 16 residues. The CDR3 here is CASSYTGQGTGEKLFF. CDR3 sequence (DNA): TGTGCCAGCAGTTATACGGGACAGGGTACGGGGGAAAAACTGTTTTTT.

Sample share makes this clonotype medium-sized. The rearrangement joins TRBV4-1 to TRBJ2-2; D gene uncertain. The CDR3 consists of 17 residues. The germline V and J ends were trimmed by 0 bases and 0 bases, with 11 bases remaining between them. Germline CDR1 reads MGHRA; CDR2 reads YSYEKL. The CDR3 sequence is CASSQETESTNTGELFF. CDR3 nucleotide sequence: TGCGCCAGCAGCCAAGAAACAGAATCTACGAACACCGGGGAGCTGTTTTTT.

Many counts were recorded for this clonotype. V and J are TRBV5-1 and TRBJ2-1; maybe TRBD2 (6 bases). Germline lookup yields CDR1 SGHRS and CDR2 YFSETQ. Trimming pared 0 bases from V and 1 base from J, leaving 11 bases between. The CDR3 is 16 amino acids. The CDR3 region has the DNA TGCGCCAGCAGCTTGGTGTATGGGGGGTCCTACAATGAGCAGTTCTTC. It yields the protein CASSLVYGGSYNEQFF.

This clonotype is medium-sized by share. The V call is TRBV6-1, the J call TRBJ2-3; 9 nucleotides agree with TRBD1. This CDR3 is 15 amino acids long. The V and J ends lost 7 bases and 3 bases, in that order; junction bases with no gene match: 8. CDR1 MNHNS and CDR2 SASEGT come from the germline V gene. DNA of the CDR3: TGTGCCAGCAATAGCCGGGACAGGGAGACAGATACGCAGTATTTT. Translating it yields CASNSRDRETDTQYF.

V usage is TRBV5-1 and J usage is TRBJ2-2; no clear D gene. The CDR3 length is 15 residues. Germline values: CDR1 SGHRS, CDR2 YFSETQ. Trimming took off 1 base at V and 4 bases at J, with 11 bases between the two ends. The CDR3 spells CASSLLASGTGELFF. CDR3 DNA sequence: TGCGCCAGCAGCTTGTTAGCATCGGGCACCGGGGAGCTGTTTTTT.

J is TRBJ1-3 and V is TRBV6-1; D uncertain. This CDR3 spans 14 amino acids. The V end was cut by 1 base, the J end by 8 bases, with 12 bases between. Per germline, CDR1 MNHNS and CDR2 SASEGT. The CDR3 DNA reads TGTGCCAGCAGTGAAGTTCCCCGGGCGGACACCATATATTTT. Translating it yields CASSEVPRADTIYF.

This rearrangement joins TRBV4-1 to TRBJ1-3; D is possibly TRBD1 (5 bases). V shed 2 bases and J shed 0 bases, with 17 bases lying between them. The CDR3 loop spans 18 amino acids. Germline V gene lookup returns CDR1 MGHRA and CDR2 YSYEKL. The CDR3 DNA follows: TGCGCCAGCAGCCAAAGGGGAACCGACGGGAACTCTGGAAACACCATATATTTT. Translating it yields CASSQRGTDGNSGNTIYF.

The chain uses TRBV4-1 and TRBJ1-5; 7 bases match TRBD1. CDR1 MGHRA and CDR2 YSYEKL come from the germline V gene. V was pared by 2 bases and J by 2 bases, with 3 bases of the junction left unmatched. This CDR3 region has 15 residues. Here the CDR3 reads CASSQYRGGNQPQHF. Here the CDR3 DNA reads TGCGCCAGCAGCCAATACAGGGGTGGCAATCAGCCCCAGCATTTT.

This clonotype was detected many times. J is TRBJ2-4 and V is TRBV28; 11 nucleotides line up with TRBD2. The germline CDR1 and CDR2 sequences are MDHEN and SYDVKM. The length of the CDR3 is 16 residues. Losses at the gene ends were 4 bases for V and 7 bases for J; bases not matched to a gene: 9. The CDR3 here is CASSSTSGVVGNIQYF. The CDR3 DNA reads as TGTGCCAGCAGTTCGACTAGCGGGGTCGTTGGGAACATTCAGTACTTC.

This clonotype was found a few times. The rearrangement joins TRBV5-1 to TRBJ2-4, with 9 nucleotides matching TRBD1. The DNA matches TRBJ2-7 better at its end, which makes the J call doubtful. The CDR3 is 15 residues long. Germline CDR1 is SGHRS and CDR2 is YFSETQ. The CDR3 nucleotides are TGCGCCAGCAGCTTGGAAGGGACAGGGACAGTCGAGCAGTACTTC. Its translation is CASSLEGTGTVEQYF.

This clonotype was seen a few times. This chain connects TRBV12-3 or TRBV12-4 to TRBJ2-1; 7 bases line up with TRBD1. The ends lost 2 bases at V and 1 base at J; junction bases unmatched: 11. The length of the CDR3 is 18 residues. CDR3 DNA: TGTGCCAGCAGTTTACCGAATTGGGACAGCCCATCCTACAATGAGCAGTTCTTC. Protein product: CASSLPNWDSPSYNEQFF.

This clonotype has just a few counts. The rearrangement joins TRBV6-4 to TRBJ1-1; 7 bases are a match to TRBD1. The junction had 3 bases not matched to a gene; V was cut back by 0 bases and J by 5 bases. The germline CDR1 and CDR2 sequences are MRHNA and SNTAGT. The CDR3 spans 14 residues. The CDR3 DNA is TGTGCCAGCAGTGACTCCGACAGGGCAACTGAAGCTTTCTTT. Residues: CASSDSDRATEAFF.

This chain connects TRBV12-3 or TRBV12-4 to TRBJ2-1; no firm D call. This CDR3 has 14 amino acids. V lost 2 bases to trimming and J lost 9 bases, with 14 bases between them. Written as DNA, the CDR3 is TGTGCCAGCAGTTTAAACGGCCGAGGCAGTGAGCAGTTCTTC. Its protein is CASSLNGRGSEQFF.

This clonotype was picked up a small number of times. The CDR3 protein is CASSASGSWGTDTQYF. CDR3 DNA: TGTGCCAGCAGCGCGAGCGGGAGTTGGGGCACAGATACGCAGTATTTT. The chain joins TRBV7-6 to TRBJ2-3, with TRBD2 matching over 8 bases. This CDR3 region has 16 residues. The V gene end was trimmed by 5 bases and the J gene end by 1 base; junction bases not matched to a gene: 8. Germline-derived CDR1 and CDR2 are SGHVS and FNYEAQ.

CDR3 in DNA: TGCGCCAGCAGCCAAGATCCAGGGAAGTTCTCTGGAAACACCATATATTTT. Translating gives CASSQDPGKFSGNTIYF. This chain links TRBV4-1 with TRBJ1-3; D might be TRBD1 (5 bases). The CDR3 is 17 residues long. Germline V gene data show CDR1 as MGHRA and CDR2 as YSYEKL. Trimming removed 0 bases from V and 0 bases from J, with 12 bases in between.

CDR3 nucleotide sequence: TGCGCCAGCAGCCGCGGGAGGGGGGACGAGACCCAGTACTTC. Protein sequence: CASSRGRGDETQYF. The V gene is TRBV5-1, the J gene TRBJ2-5, with TRBD2 matching over 9 bases. The V gene's germline CDR1 is SGHRS and CDR2 YFSETQ. The CDR3 covers 14 residues. With 4 bases clipped from V and 5 bases from J, the junction kept 6 bases outside the gene matches.

In this sample, this clonotype turned up a few times. V and J are TRBV5-1 and TRBJ2-5; 8 positions match TRBD2. From germline, CDR1 is SGHRS and CDR2 YFSETQ. The CDR3 length is 16 residues. The junction had 10 bases not matched to a gene; V was cut back by 2 bases and J by 4 bases. The CDR3 reads CASSFFPGGGIETQYF. DNA for the CDR3: TGCGCCAGCAGCTTTTTTCCCGGCGGGGGGATAGAGACCCAGTACTTC.

The genes are TRBV6-1 and TRBJ2-1; tentative D call: TRBD2 (6 bases). The end of the DNA aligns better with TRBJ2-5, so the J call may be wrong. This CDR3 contains 14 residues. Germline CDR1 MNHNS, CDR2 SASEGT. CDR3 residues: CASSGGGSGETQYF. CDR3 DNA sequence: TGTGCCAGCAGTGGAGGAGGGAGTGGGGAGACCCAGTACTTC.

V is TRBV6-1 and J is TRBJ2-1; D is perhaps TRBD2 (6 bases). The germline V and J ends were trimmed by 0 bases and 13 bases, with 22 bases remaining between them. The V gene's germline CDR1 is MNHNS and CDR2 SASEGT. CDR3 length: 16 amino acids. The CDR3 nucleotides are TGTGCCAGCAGTGAAGCGCTGGCAGGTCGGAGGGAGACCCAGTTCTTC. Its translation: CASSEALAGRRETQFF.

This clonotype was counted ten times or more. The J gene is TRBJ1-2, the V gene TRBV27; TRBD1 might be the D (6 bases). Germline V CDR1 and CDR2: MNHEY, SMNVEV (reference sequence). The CDR3 loop spans 13 amino acids. Between the trimmed V and J ends, which lost 4 bases and 4 bases, there was a span of 10 bases. CDR3 loop: CASSYTGTYGYTF. CDR3 nucleotide sequence: TGTGCCAGCAGTTATACAGGGACCTATGGCTACACCTTC.

The chain recombines TRBV12-3 or TRBV12-4 with TRBJ1-2; D is undetermined. Trimming took 7 bases from V and 2 from J, leaving 17 bases between them. CDR3 size: 15 residues. CDR3 in amino acids: CASIFSDARNYGYTF. The CDR3 nucleotides are TGTGCCAGCATTTTCTCGGACGCCCGAAACTATGGCTACACCTTC.

This clonotype came up a few times. The CDR3 bases are TGTGCCAGCAGTGAGGGCGGAGACGTGAGGGGCGAGCAGTACTTC. Amino acid sequence: CASSEGGDVRGEQYF. The genes are TRBV6-1 and TRBJ2-1; D may match TRBD1 or TRBD2 (5 bases each). The tail of the sequence fits TRBJ2-7 better, so the J call may be wrong. The CDR3 is made up of 15 amino acids. Germline values: CDR1 MNHNS, CDR2 SASEGT.

This clonotype has a count of ten or more. The chain recombines TRBV6-1 with TRBJ2-2; D is unclear. The germline CDR1 and CDR2 sequences are MNHNS and SASEGT. This CDR3 spans 16 amino acids. V was clipped by 2 bases and J by 0 bases, with 10 bases between them. CDR3 coding DNA: TGTGCCAGCAGTGAACTCCCCAGTGCGAACACCGGGGAGCTGTTTTTT. The encoded protein is CASSELPSANTGELFF.

This clonotype was picked up many times. The V and J genes are TRBV6-1 and TRBJ2-1; 11 bases line up with TRBD2. V shed 4 bases and J 6 bases; nucleotides not matched to a gene: 2. This CDR3 region has 14 residues. Germline V gives CDR1 MNHNS, CDR2 SASEGT. CDR3 region: CASSGLAGGNEQFF. In DNA, the CDR3 is TGTGCCAGCAGTGGTCTAGCGGGGGGCAATGAGCAGTTCTTC.

This clonotype showed up just a few times. The rearrangement joins TRBV11-3 to TRBJ2-7, with D perhaps TRBD1 (7 bases). The germline V gene has CDR1 SGHNT and CDR2 YENEEA. This CDR3 region has 12 residues. V lost 5 bases and J lost 7, with 12 bases in between. The CDR3 DNA is TGTGCCAGCAGCCCGACAGGGAGGGAGCAGTACTTC. Its protein is CASSPTGREQYF.

The chain joins TRBV6-1 to TRBJ2-5; tentatively, D is TRBD1 or TRBD2 (6 bases each). Judging by the DNA end, TRBJ2-7 fits better; the J call may be wrong. This CDR3 is 14 amino acids long. In germline, CDR1 is MNHNS, CDR2 SASEGT. CDR3 nucleotide sequence: TGTGCCAGCAGTTCCCGGGGGCCCCCCTACGAGCAGTACGTC. It is translated as CASSSRGPPYEQYV.

This clonotype was seen a handful of times. V is TRBV5-1 and J is TRBJ2-2; perhaps TRBD2 as D (6 bases). Germline CDR1 and CDR2: SGHRS and YFSETQ. V dropped 6 bases and J dropped 5 bases, with 17 bases sitting between them. The CDR3 loop spans 15 amino acids. Here the CDR3 reads CASKSGTPRTGELFF. The DNA for the CDR3 is TGCGCCAGCAAATCCGGGACTCCGAGGACCGGGGAGCTGTTTTTT.

This clonotype was seen many times. The chain has TRBV10-3 and TRBJ2-1; TRBD2 matches at 7 bases. V lost 10 bases, J lost 5 bases, and 26 bases stayed unmatched. Germline V lookup: CDR1 ENHRY, CDR2 SYGVKD. The CDR3 loop spans 19 amino acids. The CDR3 DNA follows: TGTGCCACCTTCCCCGACGGACTAGGCTACCCCCGGGTGAACAATGAGCAGTTCTTC. The encoded protein is CATFPDGLGYPRVNNEQFF.